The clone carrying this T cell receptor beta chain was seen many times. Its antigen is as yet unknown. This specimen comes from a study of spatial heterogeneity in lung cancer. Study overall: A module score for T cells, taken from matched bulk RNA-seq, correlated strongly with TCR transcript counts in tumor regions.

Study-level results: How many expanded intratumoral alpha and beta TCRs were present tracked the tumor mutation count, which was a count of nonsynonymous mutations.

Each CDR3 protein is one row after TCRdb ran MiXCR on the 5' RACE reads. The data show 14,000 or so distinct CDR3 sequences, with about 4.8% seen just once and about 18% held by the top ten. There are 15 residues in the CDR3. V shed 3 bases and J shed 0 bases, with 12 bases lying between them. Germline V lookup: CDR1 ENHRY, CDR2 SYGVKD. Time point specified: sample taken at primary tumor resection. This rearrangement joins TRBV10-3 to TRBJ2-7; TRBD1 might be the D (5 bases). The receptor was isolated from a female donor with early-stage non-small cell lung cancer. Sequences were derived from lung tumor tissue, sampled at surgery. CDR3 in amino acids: CAISDRATASYEQYF. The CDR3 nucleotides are TGTGCCATCAGTGACCGCGCGACAGCCTCCTACGAGCAGTACTTC.